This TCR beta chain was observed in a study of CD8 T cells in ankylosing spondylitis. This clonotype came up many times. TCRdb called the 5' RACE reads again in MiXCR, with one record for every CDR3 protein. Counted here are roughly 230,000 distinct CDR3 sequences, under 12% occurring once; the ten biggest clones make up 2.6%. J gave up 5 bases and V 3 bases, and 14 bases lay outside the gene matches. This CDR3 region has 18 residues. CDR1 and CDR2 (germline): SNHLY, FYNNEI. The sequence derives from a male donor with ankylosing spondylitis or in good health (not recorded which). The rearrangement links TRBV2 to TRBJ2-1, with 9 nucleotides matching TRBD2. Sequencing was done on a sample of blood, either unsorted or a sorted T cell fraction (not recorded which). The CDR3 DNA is TGTGCCAGCAGTGAGGTTAGCGGGAGTATTTATTTGGACAATGAGCAGTTCTTC. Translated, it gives CASSEVSGSIYLDNEQFF.